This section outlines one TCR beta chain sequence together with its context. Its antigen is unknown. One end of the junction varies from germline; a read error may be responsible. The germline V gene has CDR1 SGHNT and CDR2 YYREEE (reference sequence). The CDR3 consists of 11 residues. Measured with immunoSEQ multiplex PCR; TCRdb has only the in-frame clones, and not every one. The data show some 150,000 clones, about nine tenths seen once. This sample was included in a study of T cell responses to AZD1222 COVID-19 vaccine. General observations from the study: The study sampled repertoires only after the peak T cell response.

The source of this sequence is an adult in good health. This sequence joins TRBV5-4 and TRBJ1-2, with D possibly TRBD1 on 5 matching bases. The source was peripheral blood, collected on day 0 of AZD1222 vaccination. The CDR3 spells CASSLGQKTAF. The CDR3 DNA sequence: TGTGCCAGCAGCTTGGGACAGAAAACCGCCTTC. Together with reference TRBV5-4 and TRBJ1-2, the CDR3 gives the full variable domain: ETGVTQSPTHLIKTRGQQVTLRCSSQSGHNTVSWYQQALGQGPQFIFQYYREEENGRGNFPPRFSGLQFPNYSSELNVNALELDDSALYLCASSLGQKTAFGSGTRLTVV.